This T cell receptor (beta chain) came from a study of T cells in narcolepsy. Study context: Patients with NT1 or NT2 and healthy control donors were enrolled.

About this clone itself: Its antigen remains unknown.

Overall study results and limits: Blood of same and different patients, but not healthy controls, reportedly held recurring autoreactive clonotypes. Comparing one patient's CSF and blood CD4+ clonotypes highlighted HCRT- and TRIB2-specific autoreactive clonotypes. No autoreactive T cell clone sequences appeared in some memory CD4+ repertoires.

Sequencing was performed with immunoSEQ multiplex PCR; in TCRdb, only in-frame clones are kept and a portion is missing. This table holds about 33,000 clones, roughly 88% found once. This CDR3 region has 14 residues. V lost 8 bases, J lost 2 bases, and 2 bases stayed unmatched. CDR1 MNHEY and CDR2 SMNVEV come from the germline V gene (reference sequence). The sequence was obtained from a human donor with narcolepsy. The chain has TRBV27 and TRBJ1-5, with TRBD1 matching over 11 bases. Sequencing was done on a sample of CD45RA- memory CD4+ T cells from PBMCs. The CDR3 region is CASGQGAGNQPQHF. In nucleotides, the CDR3 is TGTGCCAGCGGACAGGGGGCGGGCAATCAGCCCCAGCATTTT.